Listed here are 30 T cell receptor beta chains from one sample, sequenced in a study of cytomegalovirus exposure and HLA in healthy donors. PCR was performed using 60 Vbeta and 13 Jbeta primers. The table came from immunoSEQ multiplex PCR; TCRdb's copy has only in-frame clones and leaves some out. The repertoire holds more than 150,000 clones, with around four fifths as singletons. Sequenced: PBMCs. The receptors come from a woman between 25 and 40 years old in good health and CMV-seronegative.

The CDR3 spells CASSEAGSDTQYF. The CDR3 DNA is TGTGCCAGTAGTGAGGCGGGCTCAGATACGCAGTATTTT. J is TRBJ2-3 and V is TRBV19; the D gene is possibly TRBD2 (5 bases). Deletions cut 5 bases from V and 4 bases from J, with 10 bases between. The CDR3 runs to 13 residues. Germline CDR1 and CDR2: LNHDA and SQIVND (reference sequence).

The chain employs TRBV6-1 and TRBJ1-2; 8 bases agree with TRBD1. The V segment lost 6 bases and the J segment 4 bases; nucleotides outside the gene matches: 4. The CDR3 runs 13 residues. CDR1 and CDR2 (germline): MNHNS, SASEGT. Here the CDR3 reads CASSVQGGYGYTF. In DNA, the CDR3 is TGTGCCAGCAGCGTACAGGGGGGCTATGGCTACACCTTC.

The genes are TRBV2 and TRBJ2-7; 9 bases match TRBD1. CDR3 length equals 15 residues. The germline V gene encodes CDR1 SNHLY and CDR2 FYNNEI. After removal of 3 bases from V and 2 bases from J, the junction contained 5 bases not matched to a gene. The CDR3 is CASSDLGTGPYEQYF. The CDR3 DNA sequence: TGTGCCAGCAGTGATCTTGGGACAGGGCCCTACGAGCAGTACTTC.

This clone was seen a single time. The V call is TRBV30, the J call TRBJ2-1; 7 bases match TRBD2. The CDR3 is made up of 12 amino acids. V was pared by 1 base and J by 8 bases, with 2 bases of the junction left unmatched. Germline lookup yields CDR1 GTSNPN and CDR2 SVGIG (reference sequence). The CDR3 reads CAWSAGGDEQFF. CDR3 bases: TGTGCCTGGAGTGCTGGGGGGGATGAGCAGTTCTTC.

The chain is built from TRBV5-1 and TRBJ2-7, with D possibly matching TRBD2 (6 bases). Trimming removed 4 bases at V and 0 bases at J, with 8 bases between. Germline CDR1 is SGHRS and CDR2 is YFSETQ. The CDR3 runs to 13 residues. DNA for the CDR3: TGCGCCAGCAGCCTGACTAGCTCCTACGAGCAGTACTTC. This sequence encodes CASSLTSSYEQYF. Looking up the rest from reference TRBV5-1 and TRBJ2-7 gives the full variable domain: KAGVTQTPRYLIKTRGQQVTLSCSPISGHRSVSWYQQTPGQGLQFLFEYFSETQRNKGNFPGRFSGRQFSNSRSEMNVSTLELGDSALYLCASSLTSSYEQYFGPGTRLTVT.

The CDR3 spells CASSQETGFGAGANVLTF. The CDR3 bases are TGTGCCAGCAGCCAAGAGACGGGTTTCGGGGCTGGGGCCAACGTCCTGACTTTC. The J gene is TRBJ2-6, the V gene TRBV4-2; the D gene is possibly TRBD2 (5 bases). CDR1 is LGHNA and CDR2 is YNFKEQ in the germline V gene. V lost 0 bases and J lost 2, with 14 bases in between. CDR3 length: 18 residues.

The chain combines TRBV7-2 with TRBJ1-5, with D perhaps TRBD1 (6 bases). The CDR3 is 13 residues long. The V end lost 6 bases, the J end lost 7 bases, and 13 bases lay between the germline ends. Germline CDR1 reads SGHTA; CDR2 reads FQGNSA. The CDR3 DNA reads TGTGCCAGCAGAGCTACAGGGACGCAGCCCCAGCATTTT. Protein: CASRATGTQPQHF.

A few counts support this clone. V usage is TRBV2 and J usage is TRBJ1-4; D might be TRBD1 (6 bases). V dropped 4 bases and J dropped 5 bases, with 14 bases sitting between them. Germline CDR1 reads SNHLY; CDR2 reads FYNNEI. The length of the CDR3 is 15 residues. The CDR3 spells CASSAGGGGNEKLFF. DNA for the CDR3: TGTGCCAGCAGTGCGGGAGGGGGAGGAAATGAAAAACTGTTTTTT.

The J gene is TRBJ2-7, the V gene TRBV11-2; 9 bases are shared with TRBD1. Per germline, CDR1 SGHAT and CDR2 FQNNGV. V lost 5 bases, J lost 4 bases, and 3 bases stayed unmatched. The CDR3 spans 13 residues. The CDR3 DNA reads as TGTGCCAGCAGCCGGGACAGGGCTTACGAGCAGTACTTC. Protein sequence: CASSRDRAYEQYF.

The chain carries TRBV15 and TRBJ2-6; 8 bases are shared with TRBD1. V lost 6 bases, J lost 1 base, and 5 bases stayed unmatched. The germline CDR1 and CDR2 sequences are LNHNV and YYDKDF (reference sequence). The CDR3 is made up of 16 amino acids. Here the CDR3 reads CATRAGGGSGANVLTF. CDR3 bases: TGTGCCACCAGGGCAGGGGGCGGGTCTGGGGCCAACGTCCTGACTTTC.

The rearrangement uses TRBV7-3 and TRBJ2-1; D gene unclear. V lost 5 bases, J lost 2 bases, and 16 bases lay in between. The CDR3 contains 16 residues. CDR1 is SGHTA and CDR2 is FQGTGA in the germline V gene. The CDR3 DNA reads as TGTGCCAGCAGCGTACGCTACCCCGCGGCCTACAATGAGCAGTTCTTC. It is translated as CASSVRYPAAYNEQFF.

This clone was detected a few times. The V gene is TRBV30, the J gene TRBJ1-4, with 9 positions matching TRBD1. Germline V gene data show CDR1 as GTSNPN and CDR2 as SVGIG (reference sequence). CDR3 length: 11 amino acids. Unmatched junction bases numbered 4, after V lost 1 base and J lost 16 bases. The CDR3, as DNA: TGTGCCTGGAGTGGACAGGGACAGGGGTTTTTT. Translation gives CAWSGQGQGFF.

The V and J genes are TRBV5-8 and TRBJ2-5; no reliable D call. The CDR3 extends over 14 amino acids. Trimming cost V 1 base and J 0 bases, with 7 bases left between them. CDR1 and CDR2 (germline): SGHTS, YDEGEE. The CDR3 spells CASSLRTYQETQYF. The CDR3 coding sequence is TGTGCCAGCAGCTTGCGAACATACCAAGAGACCCAGTACTTC.

The chain employs TRBV6-5 and TRBJ2-5; 8 bases align to TRBD1. The end of the DNA aligns better with TRBJ2-7, so the J call may be wrong. CDR1 and CDR2 (germline): MNHEY, SVGAGI. The CDR3 sequence is 14 residues long. The CDR3 DNA sequence: TGTGCCAGCAGCCTAGACAGGGGCGGTTACGAGCAGTACTTC. Translation gives CASSLDRGGYEQYF.

The chain joins TRBV23-1 to TRBJ1-4, with 7 positions matching TRBD1. TRBV23-1 belongs to the ORF category, with a function that is uncertain. This CDR3 is built from 16 residues. V was pared by 2 bases and J by 4 bases, with 7 bases of the junction left unmatched. The CDR3 coding sequence is TGCGCCAGCAGTCAACGGACCGGGACAGATAATGAAAAACTGTTTTTT. Protein: CASSQRTGTDNEKLFF.

This chain joins TRBV6-5 and TRBJ1-6, with D unresolved. V was shortened by 2 bases and J by 4 bases, with 12 bases between the two germline ends. The CDR3 totals 16 residues. CDR1 and CDR2 from the germline V gene are MNHEY and SVGAGI. CDR3 in amino acids: CASSYVRTEYNSPLHF. CDR3 bases: TGTGCCAGCAGTTACGTCCGGACTGAGTATAATTCACCCCTCCACTTT.

V is TRBV7-3 and J is TRBJ2-3; possible D gene TRBD1, 8 bases. With 5 bases removed from V and 6 bases from J, the gap between germline ends came to 21 bases. This CDR3 contains 16 residues. The germline CDR1 and CDR2 sequences are SGHTA and FQGTGA. CDR3 bases: TGTGCCAGCAGCCGCACAGGGGGGGAACTTAGCGATACGCAGTATTTT. This codes for CASSRTGGELSDTQYF.

A few counts support this clone. The chain combines TRBV9 with TRBJ1-1, with D possibly matching TRBD1 (6 bases). V was clipped by 0 bases and J by 5 bases, with 14 bases between them. Germline-derived CDR1 and CDR2 are SGDLS and YYNGEE. This CDR3 spans 15 amino acids. The CDR3 coding sequence is TGTGCCAGCAGCGTAGTAGGGGGAGGGAAGACTGAAGCTTTCTTT. Encoded protein: CASSVVGGGKTEAFF. Full variable domain (missing parts from reference TRBV9 and TRBJ1-1): DSGVTQTPKHLITATGQRVTLRCSPRSGDLSVYWYQQSLDQGLQFLIQYYNGEERAKGNILERFSAQQFPDLHSELNLSSLELGDSALYFCASSVVGGGKTEAFFGQGTRLTVV.

The chain links TRBV6-5 to TRBJ1-1; D may be TRBD1 (5 bases). The germline V gene encodes CDR1 MNHEY and CDR2 SVGAGI. The V gene lost 10 bases and the J gene lost 6 bases, with 12 bases spanning the gap. The length of the CDR3 is 11 residues. CDR3 bases: TGTGCCACCGCTGGGGGGTCTGAAGCTTTCTTT. This codes for CATAGGSEAFF.

V gene TRBV14 combines with J gene TRBJ2-7; the D is unclear. Deletions cut 0 bases from V and 1 base from J, with 10 bases between. The CDR3 contains 15 residues. The V gene's germline CDR1 is SGHDN and CDR2 FVKESK. The CDR3 protein is CASSQDIGQSYEQYF. As DNA, the CDR3 is TGTGCCAGCAGCCAAGACATCGGTCAATCCTACGAGCAGTACTTC.

The rearrangement uses TRBV30 and TRBJ2-7, with unresolved D. Trimming pared 3 bases from V and 2 bases from J, leaving 14 bases between. The CDR3 is made up of 14 amino acids. The germline gives CDR1 GTSNPN, CDR2 SVGIG (reference sequence). The CDR3 is CAWSPAQEPYEQYF. CDR3 nucleotides: TGTGCCTGGAGCCCGGCGCAGGAACCCTACGAGCAGTACTTC.

The CDR3 protein is CASSPAGVTGELFF. The CDR3 nucleotides read TGTGCCAGCTCACCAGCAGGGGTAACCGGGGAGCTGTTTTTT. This chain connects TRBV18 to TRBJ2-2; maybe TRBD1 (6 bases). Trimming stripped 2 bases from V and 5 bases from J, with 9 bases between. Per the germline V gene, CDR1 is KGHSH and CDR2 is LQKENI. This CDR3 comprises 14 residues. Full variable domain (rest looked up from reference TRBV18 and TRBJ2-2): NAGVMQNPRHLVRRRGQEARLRCSPMKGHSHVYWYRQLPEEGLKFMVYLQKENIIDESGMPKERFSAEFPKEGPSILRIQQVVRGDSAAYFCASSPAGVTGELFFGEGSRLTVL.

The chain is built from TRBV9 and TRBJ2-5; 7 bases are shared with TRBD2. Germline CDR1 SGDLS, CDR2 YYNGEE. J lost 2 bases, V lost 0 bases, and 4 bases had no gene match. The CDR3 runs 15 residues. The CDR3 coding sequence is TGTGCCAGCAGCGTAGTGGCTAGCGGACAAGAGACCCAGTACTTC. This translates into CASSVVASGQETQYF.

The J gene is TRBJ2-2, the V gene TRBV12-5; D is undetermined. Trimming left V 6 bases short and J 0 bases short, with 11 bases between. The germline V gene has CDR1 LGHNT and CDR2 FRNRAP. The CDR3 length is 15 residues. DNA for the CDR3: TGTGCTAGTGGCGGTACGGTGGCGAACACCGGGGAGCTGTTTTTT. This sequence encodes CASGGTVANTGELFF.

CDR3 region: CASSSTGNGNEKLFF. The CDR3 region has the DNA TGTGCCAGCAGCTCAACAGGAAACGGCAATGAAAAACTGTTTTTT. The chain employs TRBV7-6 and TRBJ1-4; maybe TRBD1 (5 bases). Trimming pared 4 bases from V and 5 bases from J, leaving 14 bases between. CDR1 is SGHVS and CDR2 is FNYEAQ in the germline V gene. This CDR3 contains 15 residues.

The chain employs TRBV9 and TRBJ2-7, with 8 bases lining up with TRBD2. CDR3 length: 13 residues. Germline V gives CDR1 SGDLS, CDR2 YYNGEE. After removal of 3 bases from V and 8 bases from J, the junction contained 7 bases not matched to a gene. Written as DNA, the CDR3 is TGTGCCAGCAGCGCGTACGGGGGGGCGCAGCAGTACTTC. It encodes CASSAYGGAQQYF. Full variable domain (remainder filled in from reference TRBV9 and TRBJ2-7): DSGVTQTPKHLITATGQRVTLRCSPRSGDLSVYWYQQSLDQGLQFLIQYYNGEERAKGNILERFSAQQFPDLHSELNLSSLELGDSALYFCASSAYGGAQQYFGPGTRLTVT.

The chain is built from TRBV5-1 and TRBJ2-5, with D unclear. The V and J ends lost 0 bases and 1 base respectively, with 7 bases between them. Looked up from germline, CDR1 is SGHRS and CDR2 is YFSETQ. This CDR3 region has 14 residues. The CDR3 nucleotides read TGCGCCAGCAGCTTGGACAGACCCCAAGAGACCCAGTACTTC. It yields the protein CASSLDRPQETQYF.

V gene TRBV30 combines with J gene TRBJ2-7; 9 bases map to TRBD1. The CDR3 covers 15 residues. The junction had 9 bases not matched to a gene; V was cut back by 5 bases and J by 1 base. The germline CDR1 and CDR2 sequences are GTSNPN and SVGIG (reference sequence). The CDR3 here is CAWLSGQGLSYEQYF. DNA for the CDR3: TGTGCCTGGCTTTCGGGACAGGGACTGTCCTACGAGCAGTACTTC.

V gene TRBV11-1 combines with J gene TRBJ1-1; a possible D gene is TRBD1 (5 bases). V was trimmed by 4 bases and J by 3 bases, leaving 9 bases between them. This CDR3 region has 13 residues. Germline V gene lookup returns CDR1 SGHAT and CDR2 FQDESV (reference sequence). CDR3: CASSYGQDTEAFF. The CDR3 DNA is TGTGCCAGCAGCTACGGACAAGACACTGAAGCTTTCTTT.

The V and J genes are TRBV6-1 and TRBJ1-5; D might be TRBD1 (5 bases). Trimming left V 2 bases short and J 5 bases short, with 34 bases between. CDR3 length equals 22 residues. Germline CDR1 and CDR2: MNHNS and SASEGT. This chain's CDR3 is CASSELENNPGGVGVFYQPQHF. The CDR3, as DNA: TGTGCCAGCAGTGAATTGGAGAATAATCCCGGGGGGGTCGGCGTGTTTTATCAGCCCCAGCATTTT.